One sample yielded the 15 T cell receptor beta chains listed below, sequenced in a study of blood T cell repertoires in COVID-19. Sequencing was performed with immunoSEQ multiplex PCR; in TCRdb, only in-frame clones are kept and a portion is missing. The data show approximately 500,000 clones, over 75% seen once. The sequencing sample was made of PBMCs or T cells enriched from blood (not recorded which). All receptors derive from a woman aged 35 to 49 who had recovered from COVID-19.

The chain combines TRBV6-1 with TRBJ2-1; a possible D gene is TRBD1 (6 bases). The ends were cut back, 4 bases at V and 10 bases at J, with 23 bases in the middle. The CDR3 runs 16 residues. Germline CDR1 MNHNS, CDR2 SASEGT. CDR3 in DNA: TGTGCCAGCAGTGCCTCGACAGGTCGTGTCCCCTTAGAGCAGTTCTTC. It yields the protein CASSASTGRVPLEQFF.

This clone was counted at least ten times. The chain joins TRBV4-3 to TRBJ2-7, with D hard to call. Deletions cut 0 bases from V and 2 bases from J, with 8 bases between. The CDR3 has 14 residues. Germline V gene data show CDR1 as LGHNA and CDR2 as YSLEER. The CDR3: CASSQDGRAYEQYF. The CDR3 region has the DNA TGCGCCAGCAGCCAAGATGGTCGAGCCTACGAGCAGTACTTC.

This chain connects TRBV5-4 to TRBJ2-7; 10 bases line up with TRBD1. Germline lookup yields CDR1 SGHNT and CDR2 YYREEE (reference sequence). This CDR3 spans 16 amino acids. V dropped 3 bases and J dropped 4; count of bases not matched to a gene: 10. CDR3 sequence (DNA): TGTGCCAGCAGCTCCCCGGGACAGGGGTATGAATACGAGCAGTACTTC. Residues: CASSSPGQGYEYEQYF.

The V call is TRBV11-2, the J call TRBJ2-7, with D unresolved. This CDR3 is built from 14 residues. Trimming removed 4 bases at V and 2 bases at J, with 12 bases between. Per the germline V gene, CDR1 is SGHAT and CDR2 is FQNNGV. The CDR3 DNA reads as TGTGCCAGCAGCTCACACCCTCCGACCTACGAGCAGTACTTC. It specifies CASSSHPPTYEQYF.

In regard to this clone: The same CDR3 is also encoded by other DNA sequences in this sample. The genes are TRBV29-1 and TRBJ1-1; no clear D gene. Germline CDR1 reads SQVTM; CDR2 reads ANQGSEA. The CDR3 runs to 12 residues. The V end lost 6 bases, the J end lost 0 bases, and 8 bases lay between the germline ends. The DNA for the CDR3 is TGCAGCGTCGGAGGAATGAACACTGAAGCTTTCTTT. Protein product: CSVGGMNTEAFF.

This chain joins TRBV10-3 and TRBJ2-1, with D unresolved. Between the trimmed V and J ends, which lost 6 bases and 6 bases, there was a span of 9 bases. The CDR3 runs 12 residues. Germline values: CDR1 ENHRY, CDR2 SYGVKD. The CDR3 region is CAIRALGNEQFF. CDR3 nucleotide sequence: TGTGCCATCAGAGCCCTCGGCAATGAGCAGTTCTTC.

The V and J genes are TRBV21-1 and TRBJ2-2; the table's D gene call, TRBD2, was not cross checked with the DNA. TRBV21-1 is annotated as a pseudogene. The CDR3 extends over 16 amino acids. The CDR3 sequence: CASSHSGRPYTGELFF. The CDR3 DNA follows: TGTGCCAGCAGTCATAGCGGGAGACCGTACACCGGGGAGCTGTTTTTT.

CDR3 bases: TGTGCTAGGTCGGGTGGGAGCGATGAGCAGTTCTTC. Residues: CARSGGSDEQFF. The chain links TRBV2 to TRBJ2-1, with TRBD2 as a possible D gene (5 bases). There are 12 residues in the CDR3. Per the germline V gene, CDR1 is SNHLY and CDR2 is FYNNEI.

The chain has TRBV7-2 and TRBJ2-1, with TRBD2 matching 10 bases. V was clipped by 2 bases and J by 9 bases; unmatched bases: 7. CDR3 length: 15 amino acids. Germline CDR1 reads SGHTA; CDR2 reads FQGNSA. CDR3 nucleotide sequence: TGTGCCAGCAGCTTATGGAGGCTAGCGGGAGTTGAGCAGTTCTTC. Translated, it gives CASSLWRLAGVEQFF.

This clone was seen more than once but under ten times. The chain has TRBV10-3 and TRBJ2-7, with D tentatively TRBD2 (6 bases). Germline V gene sequence: CDR1 ENHRY, CDR2 SYGVKD. V was shortened by 8 bases and J by 0 bases, with 11 bases between the two germline ends. This CDR3 comprises 13 residues. CDR3 bases: TGTGCCATCGGGACTGGAAGCTCCTACGAGCAGTACTTC. Translation: CAIGTGSSYEQYF.

This rearrangement joins TRBV3-1 (or the pseudogene TRBV3-2) to TRBJ2-7, with 9 bases identical to TRBD2. V shed 8 bases and J 5 bases; nucleotides not matched to a gene: 16. This CDR3 comprises 16 residues. The germline V gene encodes CDR1 LGHDT and CDR2 YNNKEL (reference sequence). The CDR3 region is CASSPGPDSGSNEQYF. In DNA, the CDR3 is TGTGCCAGCTCACCGGGACCGGATAGCGGGAGCAACGAGCAGTACTTC.

On this clone: Other DNA sequences in this specimen translate into the identical CDR3. CDR3 nucleotide sequence: TGTGCCAGCAGCTTAGATGGGGGCCGCCGAAATGAGCAGTTCTTC. This sequence encodes CASSLDGGRRNEQFF. V gene TRBV11-2 combines with J gene TRBJ2-1; tentative D call: TRBD1 (6 bases). This CDR3 region has 15 residues. With 0 bases removed from V and 7 bases from J, the gap between germline ends came to 13 bases. Per germline, CDR1 SGHAT and CDR2 FQNNGV.

The genes are TRBV7-9 and TRBJ2-1; D is perhaps TRBD2 (5 bases). Trimming removed 5 bases at V and 6 bases at J, with 26 bases between. There are 18 residues in the CDR3. Germline CDR1 SEHNR, CDR2 FQNEAQ (reference sequence). The CDR3 nucleotides are TGTGCCAGCAGCCCGAGTCCGGACTTGCCCCGTAAACGCAATGAGCAGTTCTTC. It translates to CASSPSPDLPRKRNEQFF.

The chain combines TRBV7-2 with TRBJ1-5, with 7 positions matching TRBD1. Germline CDR1 is SGHTA and CDR2 is FQGNSA. The CDR3 totals 15 residues. Trimming at V came to 3 bases and at J to 2 bases, leaving 4 bases not matched to a gene. The CDR3 sequence is CASSFLGGGNQPQHF. CDR3 nucleotide sequence: TGTGCCAGCAGCTTTCTAGGGGGCGGCAATCAGCCCCAGCATTTT. The entire variable domain, with the rest obtained from reference TRBV7-2 and TRBJ1-5, is as follows: GAGVSQSPSNKVTEKGKDVELRCDPISGHTALYWYRQSLGQGLEFLIYFQGNSAPDKSGLPSDRFSAERTGGSVSTLTIQRTQQEDSAVYLCASSFLGGGNQPQHFGDGTRLSIL.

The rearrangement joins TRBV18 to TRBJ2-7; tentative D call: TRBD2 (5 bases). This CDR3 is 13 amino acids long. Germline V gene data show CDR1 as KGHSH and CDR2 as LQKENI. The V and J ends lost 1 base and 5 bases respectively, with 9 bases between them. The CDR3 nucleotides are TGTGCCAGCTCACCACGAGGGTCTAACGAGCAGTACTTC. It codes for CASSPRGSNEQYF. Together with reference TRBV18 and TRBJ2-7, the CDR3 gives the full variable domain: NAGVMQNPRHLVRRRGQEARLRCSPMKGHSHVYWYRQLPEEGLKFMVYLQKENIIDESGMPKERFSAEFPKEGPSILRIQQVVRGDSAAYFCASSPRGSNEQYFGPGTRLTVT.